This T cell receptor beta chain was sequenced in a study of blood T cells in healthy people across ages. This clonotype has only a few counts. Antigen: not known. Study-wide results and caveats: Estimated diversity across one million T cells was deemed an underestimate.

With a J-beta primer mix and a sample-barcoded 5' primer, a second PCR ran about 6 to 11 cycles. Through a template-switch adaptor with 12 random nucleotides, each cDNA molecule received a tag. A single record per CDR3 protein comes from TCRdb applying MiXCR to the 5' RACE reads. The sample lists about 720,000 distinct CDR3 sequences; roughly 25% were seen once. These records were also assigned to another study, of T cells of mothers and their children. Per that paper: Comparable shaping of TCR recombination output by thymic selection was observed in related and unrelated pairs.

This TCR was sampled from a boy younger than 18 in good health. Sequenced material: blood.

The CDR3 protein is CASSLGDREADTQYF. The CDR3 DNA reads as TGTGCCAGCAGCTTAGGGGACAGGGAAGCAGATACGCAGTATTTT. The V gene is TRBV7-9, the J gene TRBJ2-3; 9 bases line up with TRBD1. The V and J ends lost 1 base and 4 bases, in that order; junction bases with no gene match: 3. Germline values: CDR1 SEHNR, CDR2 FQNEAQ (reference sequence). This CDR3 region has 15 residues.